The present TCR beta chain was sequenced within a study of regulatory T cells in long-lasting Graves disease. The CDR3 has 14 amino acids. CDR1 MNHNS and CDR2 SASEGT come from the germline V gene. V lost 8 bases, J lost 4 bases, and 17 bases lay in between. Arm-PCR with iRepertoire HTBI primers amplified the CDR3 regions for these TCR beta libraries. As originally analysed: Across samples, roughly 64 TRBV and around 14 TRBJ segments were found. TCRdb analysed the multiplex PCR reads with MiXCR anew, one entry per CDR3 protein. TCRdb, not the original authors, processed these V and J calls. Of roughly 450,000 distinct CDR3 sequences detected, more than 20% appear once; the ten largest clones hold 7.8%. This sample's time point: persistent/refractory GD, antithyroid drugs over 5 years with positive TRAb. The TCR library was made from RNA extracted from PBMCs.

This chain uses TRBV6-1 with TRBJ1-2; D uncertain. Sequenced material: peripheral blood mononuclear cells (PBMCs), taken when the disease was refractory, from a patient treated with antithyroid drugs. The TCR sequence derives from a female donor with Graves disease. CDR3 sequence reads: CASGGKSVSYGYTF. CDR3 DNA sequence: TGTGCCAGCGGAGGAAAATCTGTTAGCTATGGCTACACCTTC.